A selection of T cell receptor beta chains follows, all from one sample in a study of CD8 T cells in ankylosing spondylitis. TCRdb independently ran MiXCR on the 5' RACE reads; one entry per CDR3 protein. The sample carries 200,000 to 300,000 distinct CDR3 sequences, about 9.1% recorded once. The specimen was blood, either unsorted or a sorted T cell fraction (not recorded which). The receptor source for this set is a male donor with ankylosing spondylitis or in good health (not recorded which). CDR3s include the opening cysteine and the closing phenylalanine or tryptophan. The D gene is left open where the match is weak. The size field is filled for only some rows; it gives once, few, many or a size class.

D	V	size	J	CDR3	DNA
-	TRBV20-1	many	TRBJ2-5	CSARDLGETQYF	TGCAGTGCTAGAGATCTCGGAGAGACCCAGTACTTC
TRBD2	TRBV20-1	-	TRBJ2-5	CSATAGTTGETQYF	TGCAGTGCGACAGCGGGAACAACGGGGGAGACCCAGTACTTC
-	TRBV12-3/TRBV12-4	many	TRBJ1-1	CASRGVNTEAFF	TGTGCCAGCAGGGGCGTGAACACTGAAGCTTTCTTT
TRBD1	TRBV6-5	-	TRBJ2-7	CASSFQQGSYEQYF	TGTGCCAGCAGTTTCCAACAGGGGTCCTACGAGCAGTACTTC
TRBD2	TRBV6-5	many	TRBJ2-3	CASSFSGLAALTDTQYF	TGTGCCAGCAGTTTCTCCGGACTAGCGGCACTCACAGATACGCAGTATTTT
TRBD1	TRBV7-3	few	TRBJ2-7	CASSPDRYSYEQYF	TGTGCCAGCAGCCCGGACAGGTACTCCTACGAGCAGTACTTC
-	TRBV7-6	-	TRBJ2-7	CASSLAHGGSYEQYF	TGTGCCAGCAGCTTAGCGCACGGCGGTTCCTACGAGCAGTACTTC
-	TRBV5-1	many	TRBJ2-2	CASSFIGSGNTGELFF	TGCGCCAGCAGCTTTATTGGTTCGGGGAACACCGGGGAGCTGTTTTTT
TRBD2	TRBV5-6	many	TRBJ2-3	CASSTPSGRGDTQYF	TGTGCCAGCAGCACACCCAGCGGGAGAGGAGATACGCAGTATTTT
-	TRBV7-2	-	TRBJ2-3	CASSFQPTDTQYF	TGTGCCAGCAGCTTTCAGCCTACAGATACGCAGTATTTT
-	TRBV18	many	TRBJ2-1	CASSPPAGMGNEQFF	TGTGCCAGCTCACCACCGGCAGGGATGGGAAATGAGCAGTTCTTC
TRBD2	TRBV20-1	many	TRBJ2-1	CSASPPGLAGGRYNEQFF	TGCAGTGCTTCGCCCCCGGGACTAGCGGGGGGACGATACAATGAGCAGTTCTTC
TRBD1	TRBV29-1	many	TRBJ2-1	CSVDEGTGSLSSEQFF	TGCAGCGTTGACGAAGGGACAGGGTCTCTTTCTAGTGAGCAGTTCTTC
-	TRBV7-3	-	TRBJ2-1	CASSLVRASYNEQFF	TGTGCCAGCAGCTTAGTGAGGGCCTCCTACAATGAGCAGTTCTTC
TRBD1	TRBV3-1	few	TRBJ1-1	CASSLLAGTANTEAFF	TGTGCCAGCAGCCTCCTCGCCGGGACAGCGAACACTGAAGCTTTCTTT
-	TRBV9	many	TRBJ2-2	CASSVGTTNTGELFF	TGTGCCAGCAGCGTCGGGACAACTAACACCGGGGAGCTGTTTTTT
-	TRBV6-5	many	TRBJ2-1	CASSYAPATSNEQFF	TGTGCCAGCAGTTATGCCCCCGCTACTTCCAATGAGCAGTTCTTC
-	TRBV7-8	many	TRBJ1-5	CASREEGGGNQPQHF	TGTGCCAGCAGGGAAGAGGGGGGGGGCAATCAGCCCCAGCATTTT
-	TRBV12-3/TRBV12-4	many	TRBJ1-5	CASGNRVQPQHF	TGTGCCAGCGGAAACAGGGTGCAGCCCCAGCATTTT
-	TRBV20-1	many	TRBJ1-2	CSAQTGDYGYTF	TGCAGTGCTCAGACAGGCGACTATGGCTACACCTTC
-	TRBV20-1	many	TRBJ2-4	CSARPPGRAKNIQYF	TGCAGTGCTAGACCCCCAGGGAGAGCCAAAAACATTCAGTACTTC
TRBD1	TRBV5-1	-	TRBJ1-3	CASSLPTGDGNTIYF	TGCGCCAGCAGCTTACCGACAGGGGACGGAAACACCATATATTTT